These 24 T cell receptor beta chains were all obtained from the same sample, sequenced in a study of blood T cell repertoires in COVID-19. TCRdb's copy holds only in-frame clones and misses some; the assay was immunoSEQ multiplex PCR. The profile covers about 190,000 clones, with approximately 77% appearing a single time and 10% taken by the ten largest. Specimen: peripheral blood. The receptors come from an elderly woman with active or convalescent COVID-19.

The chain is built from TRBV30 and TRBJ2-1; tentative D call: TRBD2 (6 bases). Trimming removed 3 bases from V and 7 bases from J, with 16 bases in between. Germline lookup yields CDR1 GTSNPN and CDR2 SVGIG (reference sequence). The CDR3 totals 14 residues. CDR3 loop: CAWRSRLEINEQFF. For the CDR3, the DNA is TGTGCCTGGAGATCGAGACTAGAGATAAATGAGCAGTTCTTC.

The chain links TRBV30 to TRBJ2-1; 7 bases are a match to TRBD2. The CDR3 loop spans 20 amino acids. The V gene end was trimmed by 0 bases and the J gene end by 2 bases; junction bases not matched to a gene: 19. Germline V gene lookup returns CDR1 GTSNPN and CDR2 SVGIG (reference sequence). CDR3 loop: CAWSVSPHYRGRETYNEQFF. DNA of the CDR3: TGTGCCTGGAGTGTATCCCCTCACTATAGAGGGCGGGAGACCTACAATGAGCAGTTCTTC.

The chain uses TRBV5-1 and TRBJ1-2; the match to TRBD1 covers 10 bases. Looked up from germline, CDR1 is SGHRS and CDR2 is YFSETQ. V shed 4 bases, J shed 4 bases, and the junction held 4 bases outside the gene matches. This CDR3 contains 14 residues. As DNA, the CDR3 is TGCGCCAGCAGCCGGACAGGGGGAAGCTATGGCTACACCTTC. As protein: CASSRTGGSYGYTF. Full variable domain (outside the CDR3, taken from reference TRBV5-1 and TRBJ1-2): KAGVTQTPRYLIKTRGQQVTLSCSPISGHRSVSWYQQTPGQGLQFLFEYFSETQRNKGNFPGRFSGRQFSNSRSEMNVSTLELGDSALYLCASSRTGGSYGYTFGSGTRLTVV.

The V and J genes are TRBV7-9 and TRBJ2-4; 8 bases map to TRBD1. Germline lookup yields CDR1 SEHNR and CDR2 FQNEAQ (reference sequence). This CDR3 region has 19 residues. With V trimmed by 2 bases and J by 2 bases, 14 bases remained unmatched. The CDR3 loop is CASSLRGQAGSLTKNIQYF. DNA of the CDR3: TGTGCCAGCAGCTTACGGGGACAGGCAGGGTCTCTAACCAAAAACATTCAGTACTTC.

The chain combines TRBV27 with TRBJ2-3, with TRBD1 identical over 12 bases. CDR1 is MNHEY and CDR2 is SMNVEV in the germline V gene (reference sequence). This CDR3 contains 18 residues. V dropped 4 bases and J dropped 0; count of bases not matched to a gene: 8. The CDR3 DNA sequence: TGTGCCAGCAGTTCTCCCGGGACAGGGGGCGAGAGCACAGATACGCAGTATTTT. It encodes CASSSPGTGGESTDTQYF.

The CDR3 DNA is TGTGCCGGCAAGAGGGATTTCCCCTACAATGAGCAGTTCTTC. This encodes CAGKRDFPYNEQFF. The rearrangement uses TRBV21-1 and TRBJ2-1; the table gives TRBD2 as D, unverified against the DNA. TRBV21-1 is labeled a pseudogene. The CDR3 spans 14 residues.

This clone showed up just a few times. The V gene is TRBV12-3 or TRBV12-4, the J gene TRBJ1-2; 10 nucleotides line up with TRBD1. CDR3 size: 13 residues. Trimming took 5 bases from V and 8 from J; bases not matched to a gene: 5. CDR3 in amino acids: CASSPTGGGGYTF. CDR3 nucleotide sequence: TGTGCCAGCAGTCCGACAGGGGGCGGGGGCTACACCTTC.

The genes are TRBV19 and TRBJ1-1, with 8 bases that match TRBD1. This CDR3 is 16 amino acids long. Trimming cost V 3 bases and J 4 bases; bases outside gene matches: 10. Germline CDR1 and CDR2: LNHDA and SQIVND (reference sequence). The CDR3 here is CASSIFFGQGFTEAFF. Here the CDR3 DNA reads TGTGCCAGTAGTATTTTTTTCGGACAGGGATTCACTGAAGCTTTCTTT.

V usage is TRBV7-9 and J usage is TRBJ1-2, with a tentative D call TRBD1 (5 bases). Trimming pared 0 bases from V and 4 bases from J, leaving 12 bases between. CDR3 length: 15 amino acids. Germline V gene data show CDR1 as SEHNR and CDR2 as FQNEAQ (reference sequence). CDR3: CASSLATERGYGYTF. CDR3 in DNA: TGTGCCAGCAGCTTAGCGACAGAAAGGGGCTATGGCTACACCTTC.

The CDR3 DNA sequence: TGTGCCTGGAGTCCGGGACTTCGGGAGCGAGAGACCCAGTACTTC. It is translated as CAWSPGLRERETQYF. The genes are TRBV30 and TRBJ2-5; maybe TRBD2 (6 bases). CDR3 length equals 15 residues. With 2 bases removed from V and 4 bases from J, the gap between germline ends came to 17 bases. Germline V CDR1 and CDR2: GTSNPN, SVGIG (reference sequence).

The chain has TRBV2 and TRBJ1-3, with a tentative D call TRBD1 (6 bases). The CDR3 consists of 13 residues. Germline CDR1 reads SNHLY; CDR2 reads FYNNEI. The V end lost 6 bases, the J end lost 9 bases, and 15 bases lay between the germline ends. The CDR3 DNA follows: TGTGCCAGCAGAACAGGGCCCGAAAGCACCATATATTTT. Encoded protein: CASRTGPESTIYF. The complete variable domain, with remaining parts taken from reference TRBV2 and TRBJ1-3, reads EPEVTQTPSHQVTQMGQEVILRCVPISNHLYFYWYRQILGQKVEFLVSFYNNEISEKSEIFDDQFSVERPDGSNFTLKIRSTKLEDSAMYFCASRTGPESTIYFGEGSWLTVV.

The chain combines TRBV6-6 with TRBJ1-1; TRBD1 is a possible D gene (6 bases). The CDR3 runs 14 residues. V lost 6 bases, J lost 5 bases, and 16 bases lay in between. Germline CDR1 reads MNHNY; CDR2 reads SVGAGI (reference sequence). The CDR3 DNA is TGTGCCAGCAGCCCGCGGCAGGGGTGGACTGAAGCTTTCTTT. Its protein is CASSPRQGWTEAFF.

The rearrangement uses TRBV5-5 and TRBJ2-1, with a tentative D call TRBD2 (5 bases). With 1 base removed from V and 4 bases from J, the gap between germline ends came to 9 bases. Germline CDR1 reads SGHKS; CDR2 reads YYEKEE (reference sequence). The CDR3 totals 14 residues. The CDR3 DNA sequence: TGTGCCAGCAGCTTGAATCGGGGTTACAATGAGCAGTTCTTC. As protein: CASSLNRGYNEQFF.

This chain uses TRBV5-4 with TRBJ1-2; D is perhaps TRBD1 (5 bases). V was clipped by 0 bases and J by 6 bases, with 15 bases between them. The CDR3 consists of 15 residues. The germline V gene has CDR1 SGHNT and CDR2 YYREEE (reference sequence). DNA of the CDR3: TGTGCCAGCAGCTTGGCCCCGCCGGGGGGTGATGGCTACACCTTC. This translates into CASSLAPPGGDGYTF.

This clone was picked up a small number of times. The CDR3 region is CASSLGNRNYEQYF. In DNA form, the CDR3 reads TGTGCCAGCAGCTTAGGTAACAGGAACTACGAGCAGTACTTC. The chain is built from TRBV11-3 and TRBJ2-7; tentative D call: TRBD1 (5 bases). Germline V CDR1 and CDR2: SGHNT, YENEEA. V lost 1 base, J lost 3 bases, and 10 bases lay in between. The CDR3 is made up of 14 amino acids.

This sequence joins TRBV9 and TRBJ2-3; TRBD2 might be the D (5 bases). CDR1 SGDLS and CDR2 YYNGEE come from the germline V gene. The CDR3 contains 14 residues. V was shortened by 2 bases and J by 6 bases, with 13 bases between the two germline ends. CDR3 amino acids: CASSVYGPGDTQYF. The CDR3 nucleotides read TGTGCCAGCAGCGTGTACGGGCCGGGGGATACGCAGTATTTT. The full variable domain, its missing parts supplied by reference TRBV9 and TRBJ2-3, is DSGVTQTPKHLITATGQRVTLRCSPRSGDLSVYWYQQSLDQGLQFLIQYYNGEERAKGNILERFSAQQFPDLHSELNLSSLELGDSALYFCASSVYGPGDTQYFGPGTRLTVL.

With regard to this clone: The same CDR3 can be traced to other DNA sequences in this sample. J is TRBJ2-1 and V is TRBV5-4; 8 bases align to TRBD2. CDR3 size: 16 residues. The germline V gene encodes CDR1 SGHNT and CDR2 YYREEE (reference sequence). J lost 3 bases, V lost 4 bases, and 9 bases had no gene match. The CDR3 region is CASSLAGLAGYNEQFF. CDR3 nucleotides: TGTGCCAGCAGCCTGGCTGGGCTAGCGGGCTACAATGAGCAGTTCTTC.

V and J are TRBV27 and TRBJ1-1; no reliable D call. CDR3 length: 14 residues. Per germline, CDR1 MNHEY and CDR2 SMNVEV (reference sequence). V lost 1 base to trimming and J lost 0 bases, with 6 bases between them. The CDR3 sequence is CASSLYQVNTEAFF. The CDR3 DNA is TGTGCCAGCAGTTTATACCAGGTGAACACTGAAGCTTTCTTT.

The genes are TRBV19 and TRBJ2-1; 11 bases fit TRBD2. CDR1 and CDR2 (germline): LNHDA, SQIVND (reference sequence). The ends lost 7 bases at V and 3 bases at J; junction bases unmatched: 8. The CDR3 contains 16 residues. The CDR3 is CASTPVAGGDYNEQFF. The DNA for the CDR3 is TGTGCCAGTACCCCCGTAGCGGGAGGGGACTACAATGAGCAGTTCTTC. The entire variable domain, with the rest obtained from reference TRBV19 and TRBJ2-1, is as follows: DGGITQSPKYLFRKEGQNVTLSCEQNLNHDAMYWYRQDPGQGLRLIYYSQIVNDFQKGDIAEGYSVSREKKESFPLTVTSAQKNPTAFYLCASTPVAGGDYNEQFFGPGTRLTVL.

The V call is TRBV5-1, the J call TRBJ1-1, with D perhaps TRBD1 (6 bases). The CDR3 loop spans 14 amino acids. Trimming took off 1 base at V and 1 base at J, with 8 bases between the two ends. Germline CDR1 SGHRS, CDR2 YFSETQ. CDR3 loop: CASSLMGQNTEAFF. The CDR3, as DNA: TGCGCCAGCAGCTTGATGGGACAGAACACTGAAGCTTTCTTT.

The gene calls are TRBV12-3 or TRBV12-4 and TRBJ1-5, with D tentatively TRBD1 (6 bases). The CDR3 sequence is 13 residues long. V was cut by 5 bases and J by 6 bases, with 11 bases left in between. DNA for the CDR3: TGTGCCAGCAGTACAGGGTTGGGTCAGCCCCAGCATTTT. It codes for CASSTGLGQPQHF.

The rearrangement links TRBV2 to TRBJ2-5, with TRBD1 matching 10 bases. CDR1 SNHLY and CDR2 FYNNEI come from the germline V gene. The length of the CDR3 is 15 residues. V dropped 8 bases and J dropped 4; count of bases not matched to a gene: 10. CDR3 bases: TGTGCCAGCTCCTGGGACAGGGGAGGGCGAGAGACCCAGTACTTC. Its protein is CASSWDRGGRETQYF.

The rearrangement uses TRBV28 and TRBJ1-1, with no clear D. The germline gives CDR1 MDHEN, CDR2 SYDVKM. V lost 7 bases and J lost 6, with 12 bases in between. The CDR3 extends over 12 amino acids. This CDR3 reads CASTNWAPEAFF. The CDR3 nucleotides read TGTGCCAGCACCAATTGGGCCCCTGAAGCTTTCTTT.

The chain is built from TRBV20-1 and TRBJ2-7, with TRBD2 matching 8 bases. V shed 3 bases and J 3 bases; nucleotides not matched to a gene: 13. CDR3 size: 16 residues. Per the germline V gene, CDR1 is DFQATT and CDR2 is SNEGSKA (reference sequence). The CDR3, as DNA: TGCAGTGCTAGTCTCATCCGGGGGGGAGGGAACTACGAGCAGTACTTC. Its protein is CSASLIRGGGNYEQYF.